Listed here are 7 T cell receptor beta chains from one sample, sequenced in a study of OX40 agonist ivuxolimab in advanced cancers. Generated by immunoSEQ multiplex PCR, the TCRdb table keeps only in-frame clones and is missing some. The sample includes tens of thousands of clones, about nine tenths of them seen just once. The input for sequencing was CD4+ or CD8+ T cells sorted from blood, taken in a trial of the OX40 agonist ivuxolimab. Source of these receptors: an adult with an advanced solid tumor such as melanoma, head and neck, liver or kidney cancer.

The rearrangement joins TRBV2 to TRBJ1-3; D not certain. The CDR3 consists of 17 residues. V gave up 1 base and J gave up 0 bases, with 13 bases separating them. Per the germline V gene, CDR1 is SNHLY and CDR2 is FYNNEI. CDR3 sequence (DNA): TGTGCCAGCAGTGAAGACCCAAGGTATCCCTCTGGAAACACCATATATTTT. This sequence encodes CASSEDPRYPSGNTIYF.

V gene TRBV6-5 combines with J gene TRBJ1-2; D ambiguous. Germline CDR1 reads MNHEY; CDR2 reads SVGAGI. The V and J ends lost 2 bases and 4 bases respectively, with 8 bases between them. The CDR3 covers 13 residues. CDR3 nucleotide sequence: TGTGCCAGCAGTTACGGGGTAGCCTATGGCTACACCTTC. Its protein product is CASSYGVAYGYTF.

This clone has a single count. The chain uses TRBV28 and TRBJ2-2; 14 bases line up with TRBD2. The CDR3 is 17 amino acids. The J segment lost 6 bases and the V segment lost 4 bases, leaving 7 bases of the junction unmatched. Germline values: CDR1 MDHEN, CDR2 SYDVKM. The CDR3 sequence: CASSYGTSGSRAGELFF. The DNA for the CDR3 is TGTGCCAGCAGTTACGGGACTAGCGGGAGTCGGGCCGGGGAGCTGTTTTTT. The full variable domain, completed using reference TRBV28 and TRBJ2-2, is DVKVTQSSRYLVKRTGEKVFLECVQDMDHENMFWYRQDPGLGLRLIYFSYDVKMKEKGDIPEGYSVSREKKERFSLILESASTNQTSMYLCASSYGTSGSRAGELFFGEGSRLTVL.

CDR3 bases: TGTGCCAGCAGCTCCCCCCTAGCGGGAAGAGAGACCCAGTACTTC. It codes for CASSSPLAGRETQYF. The chain recombines TRBV5-6 with TRBJ2-5, with 9 bases lining up with TRBD2. Germline V CDR1 and CDR2: SGHDT, YYEEEE. The V and J ends lost 3 bases and 4 bases, in that order; junction bases with no gene match: 7. The CDR3 spans 15 residues.

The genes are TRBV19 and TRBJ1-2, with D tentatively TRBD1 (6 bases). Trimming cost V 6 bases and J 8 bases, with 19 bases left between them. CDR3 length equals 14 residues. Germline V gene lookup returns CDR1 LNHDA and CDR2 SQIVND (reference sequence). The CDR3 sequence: CASRTRQELRGYTF. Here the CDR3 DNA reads TGTGCCAGTAGGACCCGACAGGAGTTAAGGGGCTACACCTTC.

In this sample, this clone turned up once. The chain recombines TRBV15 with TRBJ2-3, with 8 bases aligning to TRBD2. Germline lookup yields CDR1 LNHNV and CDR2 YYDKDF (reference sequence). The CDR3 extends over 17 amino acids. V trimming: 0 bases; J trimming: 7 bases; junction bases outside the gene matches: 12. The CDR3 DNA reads TGTGCCACCAGCAGAGATCCAAGCGGGAGACTGGGGAATACGCAGTATTTT. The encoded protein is CATSRDPSGRLGNTQYF.

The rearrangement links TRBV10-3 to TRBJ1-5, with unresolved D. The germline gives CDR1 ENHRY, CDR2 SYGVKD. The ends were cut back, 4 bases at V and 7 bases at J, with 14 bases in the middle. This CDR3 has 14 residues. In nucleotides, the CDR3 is TGTGCCATCAGTGGAAAGAACAGTGCCCAGCCCCAGCATTTT. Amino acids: CAISGKNSAQPQHF.